What follows are 6 T cell receptor beta chains derived from one specimen sequenced in a study of blood T cell repertoires in COVID-19 (dated by TCRdb to the early 2020s). The library was built by means of the immunoSEQ multiplex PCR assay. The table was pulled from immuneACCESS by TCRdb, which kept in-frame rearrangements only. Such tables lose some clones; where checked, under half of the loss comes from unresolved V genes, and the rest has no known cause. Here the sample has 150,000 to 200,000 clones; roughly 90% occur a single time. Approximately 6.7% of the sample goes to the ten largest clones. Source material: peripheral blood. Receptors originate from a man aged 35-49 years with acute or convalescent COVID-19.

The chain employs TRBV7-9 and TRBJ2-1; tentatively, D is TRBD1 (8 bases). The CDR3 extends over 15 amino acids. CDR1 SEHNR and CDR2 FQNEAQ come from the germline V gene (reference sequence). V lost 3 bases and J lost 5, with 14 bases in between. The CDR3 sequence: CASSFTGGGDNEQFF. DNA for the CDR3: TGTGCCAGCAGCTTCACAGGGGGAGGGGACAATGAGCAGTTCTTC.

This clone was seen just once. This chain connects TRBV30 to TRBJ1-4, with TRBD1 matching over 9 bases. The CDR3 totals 19 residues. Trimming at V came to 2 bases and at J to 10 bases, leaving 23 bases not matched to a gene. The V gene's germline CDR1 is GTSNPN and CDR2 SVGIG (reference sequence). CDR3 in DNA: TGTGCCTGGAGTCATCCTAGGGACAGGGCATTTACGTCGGTCGTAAAACTGTTTTTT. This sequence encodes CAWSHPRDRAFTSVVKLFF.

The V call is TRBV18, the J call TRBJ1-1; 10 nucleotides agree with TRBD1. The CDR3 is made up of 15 amino acids. The germline CDR1 and CDR2 sequences are KGHSH and LQKENI. Germline trimming cut 5 bases from V and 4 bases from J; bases unmatched to any gene: 7. Here the CDR3 DNA reads TGTGCCAGCTCAAGACAGGGGGCGCAGGGCACTGAAGCTTTCTTT. As protein: CASSRQGAQGTEAFF.

This clone was detected only once. V gene TRBV5-6 combines with J gene TRBJ1-2; TRBD1 aligns across 9 bases. Germline trimming cut 0 bases from V and 0 bases from J; bases unmatched to any gene: 12. Germline V gives CDR1 SGHDT, CDR2 YYEEEE. The CDR3 is 19 residues long. The CDR3 region is CASSLEGPGQGLANYGYTF. The CDR3 bases are TGTGCCAGCAGCTTGGAGGGCCCGGGACAGGGCCTCGCTAACTATGGCTACACCTTC.

This chain uses TRBV15 with TRBJ2-2; 9 bases agree with TRBD2. The CDR3 has 14 amino acids. V shed 5 bases, J shed 5 bases, and the junction held 3 bases outside the gene matches. CDR1 is LNHNV, CDR2 YYDKDF, per germline (reference sequence). Here the CDR3 DNA reads TGTGCCACCAGCCCTAGCGGGGATACCGGGGAGCTGTTTTTT. Translated, it gives CATSPSGDTGELFF.

In this sample, this clone turned up once. This sequence joins TRBV7-2 and TRBJ2-1; 11 bases align to TRBD2. The germline V gene has CDR1 SGHTA and CDR2 FQGNSA. The CDR3 loop spans 15 amino acids. V lost 5 bases to trimming and J lost 3 bases; unmatched junction nucleotides: 3. CDR3 sequence reads: CASSRGTSGYNEQFF. Written as DNA, the CDR3 is TGTGCCAGCAGCCGCGGGACTAGCGGCTACAATGAGCAGTTCTTC.